A selection of T cell receptor beta chains follows, all from one sample in a study of T-cell reconstitution after alpha-beta-depleted transplantation in children. TCRdb reprocessed the PCR reads with MiXCR, giving one entry per CDR3 protein. This table holds about 610,000 distinct CDR3 sequences, roughly a tenth found once. The specimen comprised PBMCs from the stem cell graft donor, sampled from the stem cell graft. The receptors were sampled from a human donor who donated a stem cell graft to a child with acute myeloid leukemia. CDR3s include the opening cysteine and the closing phenylalanine or tryptophan. The D gene is left open where the match is weak. Clone size is not always given. Where it is, it says once, few, many or a class for expanded clones.

d_gene	v_gene	j_gene	abundance	CDR3nt	CDR3aa
.	TRBV10-3	TRBJ2-7	.	TGTGCCATCAGCCCGAGAAGCGTCTACGAGCAGTACTTC	CAISPRSVYEQYF
.	TRBV29-1	TRBJ2-1	.	TGCAGCGTTGAAGTTAGAGGGAGGCCTCACAATGAGCAGTTCTTC	CSVEVRGRPHNEQFF
.	TRBV10-2	TRBJ1-5	many	TGCGCCAGCAGGACCGGGATCAATCAGCCCCAGCATTTT	CASRTGINQPQHF
.	TRBV18	TRBJ2-3	.	TGTGCCAGCTCACCCCTTCCGACCCCTCGACAGAGCACAGATACGCAGTATTTT	CASSPLPTPRQSTDTQYF
.	TRBV29-1	TRBJ1-1	.	TGCAGCGTTTGGGAGAACACTGAAGCTTTCTTT	CSVWENTEAFF
.	TRBV6-1	TRBJ2-3	.	TGTGCCAGCACCTTGGGGGATACGCAGTATTTT	CASTLGDTQYF
.	TRBV12-3/TRBV12-4	TRBJ2-7	.	TGTGCCAGCAGTTTGAGAGGGTTTGAATACGAGCAGTACTTC	CASSLRGFEYEQYF
.	TRBV18	TRBJ2-1	few	TGTGCCAGCTCACAACGGGTTCTGGGGGCCTACAATGAGCAGTTCTTC	CASSQRVLGAYNEQFF
.	TRBV24-1	TRBJ2-5	.	TGTGCCACCAGTGTCGGCAGGTTGGAGACCCAGTACTTC	CATSVGRLETQYF
.	TRBV14	TRBJ1-4	.	TGTGCCAGCAGCCAAGACGGGGGGCTTAGTGAAAAACTGTTTTTT	CASSQDGGLSEKLFF